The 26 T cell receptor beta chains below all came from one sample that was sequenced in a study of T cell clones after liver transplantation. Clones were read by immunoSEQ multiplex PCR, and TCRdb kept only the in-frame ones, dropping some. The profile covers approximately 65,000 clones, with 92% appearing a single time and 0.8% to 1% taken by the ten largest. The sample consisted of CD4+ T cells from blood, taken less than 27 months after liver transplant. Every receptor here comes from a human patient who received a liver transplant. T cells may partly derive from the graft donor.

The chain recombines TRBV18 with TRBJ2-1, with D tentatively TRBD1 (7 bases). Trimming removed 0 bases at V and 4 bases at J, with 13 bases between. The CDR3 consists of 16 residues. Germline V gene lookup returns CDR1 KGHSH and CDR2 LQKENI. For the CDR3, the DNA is TGTGCCAGCTCACCACCGTCAGGGGGGCGATACAATGAGCAGTTCTTC. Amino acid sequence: CASSPPSGGRYNEQFF.

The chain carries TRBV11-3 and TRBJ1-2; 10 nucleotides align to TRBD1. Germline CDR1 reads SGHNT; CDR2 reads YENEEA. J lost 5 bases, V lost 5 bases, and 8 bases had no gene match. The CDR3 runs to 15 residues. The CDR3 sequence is CASSREGGQGYGYTF. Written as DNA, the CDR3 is TGTGCCAGCAGCAGGGAAGGGGGACAGGGGTATGGCTACACCTTC. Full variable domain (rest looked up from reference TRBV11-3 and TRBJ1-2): EAGVVQSPRYKIIEKKQPVAFWCNPISGHNTLYWYLQNLGQGPELLIRYENEEAVDDSQLPKDRFSAERLKGVDSTLKIQPAELGDSAVYLCASSREGGQGYGYTFGSGTRLTVV.

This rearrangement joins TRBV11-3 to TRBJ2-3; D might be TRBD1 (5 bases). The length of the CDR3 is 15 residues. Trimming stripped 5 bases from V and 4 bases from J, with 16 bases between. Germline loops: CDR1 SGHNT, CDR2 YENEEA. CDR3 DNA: TGTGCCAGCAGCCCCCGGACAATTCTGGCAGATACGCAGTATTTT. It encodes CASSPRTILADTQYF.

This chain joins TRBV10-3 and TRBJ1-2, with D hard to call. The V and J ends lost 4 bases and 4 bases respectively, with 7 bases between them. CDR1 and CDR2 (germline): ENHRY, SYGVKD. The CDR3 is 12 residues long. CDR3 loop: CAISGSLYGYTF. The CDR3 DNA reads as TGTGCCATCAGTGGCTCTCTCTATGGCTACACCTTC.

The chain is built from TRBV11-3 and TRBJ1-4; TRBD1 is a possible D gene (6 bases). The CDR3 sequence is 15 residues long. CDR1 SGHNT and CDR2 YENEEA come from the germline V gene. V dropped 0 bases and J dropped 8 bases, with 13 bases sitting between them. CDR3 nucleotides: TGTGCCAGCAGCTTAGATTGGCAGGGGAAAGAAAAACTGTTTTTT. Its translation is CASSLDWQGKEKLFF.

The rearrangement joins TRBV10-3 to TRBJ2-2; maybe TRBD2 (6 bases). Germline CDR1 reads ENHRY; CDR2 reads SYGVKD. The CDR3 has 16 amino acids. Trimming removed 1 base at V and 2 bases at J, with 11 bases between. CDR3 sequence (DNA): TGTGCCATCAGTGAGTGGCGAGCGGGTAACACCGGGGAGCTGTTTTTT. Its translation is CAISEWRAGNTGELFF.

The CDR3 DNA is TGTGCCACACTCGACAGGGACGATTACGAGCAGTACTTC. This encodes CATLDRDDYEQYF. This chain joins TRBV6-5 and TRBJ2-7, with TRBD1 matching 7 bases. Germline V gene sequence: CDR1 MNHEY, CDR2 SVGAGI. There are 13 residues in the CDR3. The ends lost 10 bases at V and 4 bases at J; junction bases unmatched: 10.

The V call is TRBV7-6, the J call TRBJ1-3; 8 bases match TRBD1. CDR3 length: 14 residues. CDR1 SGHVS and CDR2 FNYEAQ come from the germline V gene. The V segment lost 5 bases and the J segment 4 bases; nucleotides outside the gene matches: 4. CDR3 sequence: CASSVTGGGNTIYF. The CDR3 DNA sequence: TGTGCCAGCAGCGTAACAGGGGGAGGAAACACCATATATTTT.

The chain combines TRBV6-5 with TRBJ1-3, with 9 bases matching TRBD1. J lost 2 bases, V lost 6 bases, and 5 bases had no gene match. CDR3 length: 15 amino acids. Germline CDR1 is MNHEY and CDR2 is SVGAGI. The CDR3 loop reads CASRQGAITGNTIYF. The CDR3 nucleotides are TGTGCCAGCAGACAGGGGGCGATAACTGGAAACACCATATATTTT.

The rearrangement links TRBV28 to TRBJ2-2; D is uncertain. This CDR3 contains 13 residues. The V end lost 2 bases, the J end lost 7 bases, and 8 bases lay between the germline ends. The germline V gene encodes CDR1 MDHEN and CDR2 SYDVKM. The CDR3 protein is CASSLAVNGELFF. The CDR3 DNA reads TGTGCCAGCAGTTTAGCGGTTAACGGGGAGCTGTTTTTT.

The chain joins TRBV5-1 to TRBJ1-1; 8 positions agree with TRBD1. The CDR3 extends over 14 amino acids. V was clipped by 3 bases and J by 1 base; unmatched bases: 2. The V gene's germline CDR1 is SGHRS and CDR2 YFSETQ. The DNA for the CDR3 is TGCGCCAGCAGCTCCGGGACAGGGAACACTGAAGCTTTCTTT. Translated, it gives CASSSGTGNTEAFF.

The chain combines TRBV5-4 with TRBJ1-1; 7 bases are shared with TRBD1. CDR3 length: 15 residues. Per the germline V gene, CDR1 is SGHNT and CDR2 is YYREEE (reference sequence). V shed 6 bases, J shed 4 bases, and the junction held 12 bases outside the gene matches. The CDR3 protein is CASIYNRGGSTEAFF. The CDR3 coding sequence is TGTGCCAGCATCTACAACAGGGGAGGTAGCACTGAAGCTTTCTTT. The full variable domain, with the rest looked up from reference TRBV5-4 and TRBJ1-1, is ETGVTQSPTHLIKTRGQQVTLRCSSQSGHNTVSWYQQALGQGPQFIFQYYREEENGRGNFPPRFSGLQFPNYSSELNVNALELDDSALYLCASIYNRGGSTEAFFGQGTRLTVV.

CDR3 coding DNA: TGTGCCAGCAGCTCCTCGACCTCGAGCACAGATACGCAGTATTTT. Amino acid sequence: CASSSSTSSTDTQYF. This sequence joins TRBV7-8 and TRBJ2-3; the D is unclear. CDR3 length: 15 residues. Trimming took off 4 bases at V and 0 bases at J, with 11 bases between the two ends. Germline CDR1 and CDR2: SGHVS and FQNEAQ.

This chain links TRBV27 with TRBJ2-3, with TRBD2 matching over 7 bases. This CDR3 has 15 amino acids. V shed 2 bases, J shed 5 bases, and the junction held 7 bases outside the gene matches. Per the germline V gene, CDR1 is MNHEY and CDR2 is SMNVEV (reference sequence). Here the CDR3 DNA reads TGTGCCAGCAGTTTAATGCGGGAGTCGATAGATACGCAGTATTTT. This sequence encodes CASSLMRESIDTQYF.

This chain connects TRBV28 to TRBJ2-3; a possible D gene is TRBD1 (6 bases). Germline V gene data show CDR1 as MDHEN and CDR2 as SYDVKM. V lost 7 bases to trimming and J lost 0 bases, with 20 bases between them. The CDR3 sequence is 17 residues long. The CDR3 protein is CASNPRGGGPSTDTQYF. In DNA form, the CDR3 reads TGTGCCAGCAATCCTCGGGGTGGGGGCCCGAGCACAGATACGCAGTATTTT.

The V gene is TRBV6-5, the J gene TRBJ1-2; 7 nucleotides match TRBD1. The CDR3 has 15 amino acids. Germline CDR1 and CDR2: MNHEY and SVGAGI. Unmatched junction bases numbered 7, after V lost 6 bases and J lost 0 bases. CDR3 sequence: CASRSAGTANYGYTF. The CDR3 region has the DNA TGTGCCAGCAGATCAGCCGGGACAGCTAACTATGGCTACACCTTC.

The CDR3 region is CASSQDRRGGRYEQYF. In DNA form, the CDR3 reads TGCGCCAGCAGCCAAGATCGGAGGGGTGGGCGATACGAGCAGTACTTC. The rearrangement links TRBV4-1 to TRBJ2-7; the D gene is possibly TRBD2 (6 bases). CDR3 length: 16 residues. The V gene lost 0 bases and the J gene lost 4 bases, with 16 bases spanning the gap. Germline CDR1 MGHRA, CDR2 YSYEKL.

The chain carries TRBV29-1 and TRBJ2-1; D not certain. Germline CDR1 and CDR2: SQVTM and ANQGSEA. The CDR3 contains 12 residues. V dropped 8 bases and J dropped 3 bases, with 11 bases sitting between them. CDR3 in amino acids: CSPTTDYNEQFF. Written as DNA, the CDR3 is TGCAGCCCGACGACGGACTACAATGAGCAGTTCTTC.

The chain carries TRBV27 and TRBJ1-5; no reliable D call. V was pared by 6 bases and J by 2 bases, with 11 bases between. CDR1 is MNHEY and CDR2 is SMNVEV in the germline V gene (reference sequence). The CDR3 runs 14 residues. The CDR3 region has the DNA TGTGCCAGCAGCTCGCGCTCGGGCAATCAGCCCCAGCATTTT. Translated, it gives CASSSRSGNQPQHF.

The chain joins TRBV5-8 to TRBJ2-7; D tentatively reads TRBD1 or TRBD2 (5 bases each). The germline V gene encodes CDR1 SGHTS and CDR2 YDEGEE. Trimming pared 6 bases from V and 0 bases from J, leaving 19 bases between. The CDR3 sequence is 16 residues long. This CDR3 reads CASTPSFEGPSYEQYF. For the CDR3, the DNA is TGTGCCAGCACACCCTCCTTTGAGGGACCCTCCTACGAGCAGTACTTC. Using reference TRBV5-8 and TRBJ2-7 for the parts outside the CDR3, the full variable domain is EAGVTQSPTHLIKTRGQQATLRCSPISGHTSVYWYQQALGLGLQFLLWYDEGEERNRGNFPPRFSGRQFPNYSSELNVNALELEDSALYLCASTPSFEGPSYEQYFGPGTRLTVT.

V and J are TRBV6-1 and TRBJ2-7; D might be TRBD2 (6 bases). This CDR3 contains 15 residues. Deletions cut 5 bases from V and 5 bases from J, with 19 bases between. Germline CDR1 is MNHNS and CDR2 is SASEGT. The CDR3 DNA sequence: TGTGCCAGCAGTACCTCGGCGGGGACTTTAAACGAGCAGTACTTC. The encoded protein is CASSTSAGTLNEQYF.

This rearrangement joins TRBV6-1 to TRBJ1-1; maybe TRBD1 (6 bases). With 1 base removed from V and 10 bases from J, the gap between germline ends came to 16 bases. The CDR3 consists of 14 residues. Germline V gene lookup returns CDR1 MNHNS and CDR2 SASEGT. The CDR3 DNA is TGTGCCAGCAGTGAAGGACAGGCCGGGAAGAGAGCTTTCTTT. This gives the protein CASSEGQAGKRAFF.

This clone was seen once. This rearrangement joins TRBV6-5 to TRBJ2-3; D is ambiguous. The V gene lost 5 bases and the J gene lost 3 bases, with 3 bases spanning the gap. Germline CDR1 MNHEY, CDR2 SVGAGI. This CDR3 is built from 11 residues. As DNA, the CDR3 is TGTGCCAGCAGTCATACAGATACGCAGTATTTT. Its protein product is CASSHTDTQYF.

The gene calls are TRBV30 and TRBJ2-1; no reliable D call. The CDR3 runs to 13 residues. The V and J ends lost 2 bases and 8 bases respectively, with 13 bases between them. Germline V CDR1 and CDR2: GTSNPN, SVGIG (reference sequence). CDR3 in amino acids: CAWSWARLDEQFF. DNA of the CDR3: TGTGCCTGGAGTTGGGCTAGATTGGATGAGCAGTTCTTC.

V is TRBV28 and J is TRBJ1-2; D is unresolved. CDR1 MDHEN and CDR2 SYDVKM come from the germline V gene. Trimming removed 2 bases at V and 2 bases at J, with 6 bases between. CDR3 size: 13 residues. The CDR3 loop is CASSLRVNYGYTF. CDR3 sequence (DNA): TGTGCCAGCAGTTTACGAGTAAACTATGGCTACACCTTC.

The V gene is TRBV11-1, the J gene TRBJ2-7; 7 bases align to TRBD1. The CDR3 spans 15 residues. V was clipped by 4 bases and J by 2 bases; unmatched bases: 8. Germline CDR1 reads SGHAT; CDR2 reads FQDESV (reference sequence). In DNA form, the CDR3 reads TGTGCCAGCAGCTCTTCCGGGACAGTCCCCTACGAGCAGTACTTC. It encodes CASSSSGTVPYEQYF.